This record looks at one TCR beta chain sequence and its context. Its antigen is still unknown. The authors carried out high-throughput sequencing of TCR beta. They applied it to CD8+ and CD4+ T cells obtained from blood. Both CD4+ and CD8+ T cells were negatively isolated, and TEMRA cells underwent FACS enrichment. Reverse transcription used roughly 0.45 to 1 ug RNA and random hexamers. Via MiXCR, TCRdb re-called the immunoSEQ multiplex PCR reads, giving one row per CDR3 protein. The data hold about 240,000 distinct CDR3 sequences, with 95% to 97% observed a single time. This record comes from a study of CD8 T cells in Susac syndrome. General study points: There was no clonal expansion in the CD4+ T cell repertoires of Susac syndrome.

The CDR3 totals 16 residues. Germline values: CDR1 SGHTA, CDR2 FQGTGA. V was pared by 3 bases and J by 1 base, with 4 bases of the junction left unmatched. V is TRBV7-3 and J is TRBJ1-3; TRBD1 agrees at 9 bases. The clonotype originates from a human donor with Susac syndrome. The sequenced sample was CD4+ T cells from PBMCs. CDR3: CASSLMGQGSGNTIYF. The DNA for the CDR3 is TGTGCCAGCAGCTTGATGGGACAGGGATCTGGAAACACCATATATTTT.